Following are 7 T cell receptor beta chains from one sample sequenced in a study of radiation and T cells in renal cell carcinoma. Time point noted: baseline pretreatment blood. Treatment reported: 15 Gy SBRT to primary tumor, nephrectomy 4 weeks later. Using immunoSEQ multiplex PCR, the repertoire was profiled, and TCRdb retains in-frame clones only, with some absent. Of tens of thousands of clones listed, 65% to 80% are singletons. Specimen: blood, collected from a patient whose treatment included radiotherapy and nephrectomy. Every receptor here comes from a man in his sixties with renal cell carcinoma.

This sequence joins TRBV25-1 and TRBJ2-1; 9 bases are a match to TRBD1. The V segment lost 3 bases and the J segment 12 bases; nucleotides outside the gene matches: 3. Germline CDR1 reads MGHDK; CDR2 reads SYGVNS. The CDR3 contains 12 residues. CDR3 DNA sequence: TGTGCCAGCAGTGAGGACAGGGGAAGGCAGTTCTTC. Its translation is CASSEDRGRQFF.

This chain connects TRBV13 to TRBJ2-1; D gene uncertain. The V end was cut by 2 bases, the J end by 9 bases, with 8 bases between. CDR3 length: 12 amino acids. Germline V gene data show CDR1 as PRHDT and CDR2 as FYEKMQ (reference sequence). CDR3: CASSLRLSEQFF. The CDR3 bases are TGTGCCAGCAGCTTAAGACTCAGTGAGCAGTTCTTC. Together with reference TRBV13 and TRBJ2-1, the CDR3 gives the full variable domain: AAGVIQSPRHLIKEKRETATLKCYPIPRHDTVYWYQQGPGQDPQFLISFYEKMQSDKGSIPDRFSAQQFSDYHSELNMSSLELGDSALYFCASSLRLSEQFFGPGTRLTVL.

The CDR3 reads CAISEGGGLQYF. CDR3 coding DNA: TGTGCCATCAGTGAGGGAGGGGGTCTGCAGTACTTC. The chain combines TRBV10-3 with TRBJ2-7, with D perhaps matching TRBD1 or TRBD2 (6 bases each). Deletions cut 2 bases from V and 9 bases from J, with 11 bases between. Germline CDR1 ENHRY, CDR2 SYGVKD. This CDR3 spans 12 amino acids.

The chain joins TRBV27 to TRBJ1-1; D not certain. Germline V lookup: CDR1 MNHEY, CDR2 SMNVEV (reference sequence). This CDR3 contains 11 residues. V lost 4 bases and J 5 bases, leaving 5 bases between the germline ends. CDR3: CASSSRTEAFF. The CDR3 nucleotides are TGTGCCAGCAGTTCACGAACTGAAGCTTTCTTT.

This clone was observed once. The V and J genes are TRBV19 and TRBJ1-4; 9 bases map to TRBD1. The V gene's germline CDR1 is LNHDA and CDR2 SQIVND (reference sequence). V lost 5 bases and J lost 0; bases outside the gene matches: 10. CDR3 length equals 18 residues. The CDR3 sequence: CASSLRGQGRSTNEKLFF. The CDR3 DNA follows: TGTGCCAGTAGTCTTCGGGGACAGGGCCGCTCAACTAATGAAAAACTGTTTTTT.

This chain uses TRBV18 with TRBJ1-2, with D perhaps TRBD1 (5 bases). The ends were cut back, 3 bases at V and 4 bases at J, with 9 bases in the middle. CDR3 length: 13 residues. The germline gives CDR1 KGHSH, CDR2 LQKENI. This chain's CDR3 is CASSPPDSYGYTF. CDR3 DNA: TGTGCCAGCTCACCCCCTGACAGCTATGGCTACACCTTC.

V is TRBV29-1 and J is TRBJ2-3; TRBD1 agrees at 7 bases. Germline V gene sequence: CDR1 SQVTM, CDR2 ANQGSEA. CDR3 length equals 17 residues. V gave up 2 bases and J gave up 1 base; unmatched junction bases: 12. The CDR3 reads CSVEPLRQGTGTDTQYF. CDR3 DNA: TGCAGCGTTGAACCCCTAAGACAGGGAACGGGCACAGATACGCAGTATTTT.